Listed here is a single T cell receptor (beta chain). The antigen remains unidentified. One junction end does not reproduce the germline sequence, and a read error may be involved. This record comes from a study of blood T cells in healthy people across ages. General study findings and limits: Without sorted subsets, naive and antigen-experienced compartments could not be conclusively compared.

The authors ran a second PCR of roughly 7 to 11 cycles using a sample-barcoded 5' primer and a J-beta primer mix. TCRdb re-derived calls from the 5' RACE reads in MiXCR, one entry per CDR3 protein. Of around 1,800,000 distinct CDR3 sequences listed, about two fifths are singletons. The CDR3 is made up of 11 amino acids. Germline CDR1 and CDR2: SEHNR and FQNEAQ (reference sequence). This clonotype was obtained from a human donor in good health. The sample was blood. The V call is TRBV7-9, the J call TRBJ2-7; D not certain. The CDR3 DNA reads as TGTGCCGGCAGCCAGACCTTAGAGCAGTACTTC. It specifies CAGSQTLEQYF. Full variable domain (remainder filled in from reference TRBV7-9 and TRBJ2-7): DTGVSQNPRHKITKRGQNVTFRCDPISEHNRLYWYRQTLGQGPEFLTYFQNEAQLEKSRLLSDRFSAERPKGSFSTLEIQRTEQGDSAMYLCAGSQTLEQYFGPGTRLTVT.